These 21 T cell receptor beta chains came from one sample sequenced in a study of cytomegalovirus exposure and HLA in healthy donors. Use of 60 Vbeta and 13 Jbeta primers characterized the PCR. Sequencing used immunoSEQ multiplex PCR; TCRdb keeps in-frame clones, though not all of them. The repertoire holds about 190,000 clones, with 87% as singletons. The specimen sequenced was PBMCs. The receptors come from a man in his thirties or forties in good health and CMV-seronegative.

The chain combines TRBV6-6 with TRBJ2-5, with TRBD1 as a possible D gene (5 bases). CDR3 length: 13 amino acids. Trimming pared 6 bases from V and 5 bases from J, leaving 13 bases between. Germline values: CDR1 MNHNY, CDR2 SVGAGI (reference sequence). This CDR3 reads CASRPQVGETQYF. The CDR3 nucleotides read TGTGCCAGCAGGCCACAGGTGGGGGAGACCCAGTACTTC.

The chain combines TRBV5-4 with TRBJ2-1; maybe TRBD2 (5 bases). CDR3 length: 14 amino acids. V shed 2 bases and J shed 5 bases, with 11 bases lying between them. Looked up from germline, CDR1 is SGHNT and CDR2 is YYREEE (reference sequence). The CDR3 loop is CASSFTDFNNEQFF. The DNA for the CDR3 is TGTGCCAGCAGCTTTACGGACTTTAACAATGAGCAGTTCTTC.

The chain combines TRBV7-2 with TRBJ2-5; D might be TRBD1 (5 bases). CDR3 length equals 13 residues. Germline CDR1 is SGHTA and CDR2 is FQGNSA. V was pared by 2 bases and J by 1 base, with 5 bases between. The CDR3 is CASSLQGQETQYF. The CDR3 DNA is TGTGCCAGCAGCTTACAGGGCCAAGAGACCCAGTACTTC. The variable domain in full, completed from reference TRBV7-2 and TRBJ2-5, reads GAGVSQSPSNKVTEKGKDVELRCDPISGHTALYWYRQSLGQGLEFLIYFQGNSAPDKSGLPSDRFSAERTGGSVSTLTIQRTQQEDSAVYLCASSLQGQETQYFGPGTRLLVL.

The chain is built from TRBV28 and TRBJ1-4; D perhaps matches TRBD1 (6 bases). V gave up 5 bases and J gave up 7 bases, with 11 bases separating them. This CDR3 comprises 13 residues. Germline V lookup: CDR1 MDHEN, CDR2 SYDVKM. The CDR3 here is CASSGQTREKLFF. DNA for the CDR3: TGTGCCAGCAGTGGACAGACCCGTGAAAAACTGTTTTTT. Supplemented by reference TRBV28 and TRBJ1-4, the full variable domain reads DVKVTQSSRYLVKRTGEKVFLECVQDMDHENMFWYRQDPGLGLRLIYFSYDVKMKEKGDIPEGYSVSREKKERFSLILESASTNQTSMYLCASSGQTREKLFFGSGTQLSVL.

The chain's CDR3 is CASSPQGANTEAFF. The DNA of the CDR3 is TGTGCCAGCAGCCCACAGGGGGCGAACACTGAAGCTTTCTTT. This chain links TRBV7-2 with TRBJ1-1, with TRBD1 identical over 9 bases. The CDR3 contains 14 residues. With V trimmed by 5 bases and J by 1 base, 2 bases remained unmatched. In germline, CDR1 is SGHTA, CDR2 FQGNSA.

J is TRBJ1-2 and V is TRBV30; no clear D. Trimming cost V 2 bases and J 13 bases, with 17 bases left between them. The V gene's germline CDR1 is GTSNPN and CDR2 SVGIG (reference sequence). This CDR3 spans 12 amino acids. The CDR3 loop reads CAWSPTQLHTTF. CDR3 bases: TGTGCCTGGAGTCCAACACAGCTCCATACCACCTTC.

The chain recombines TRBV11-2 with TRBJ2-1; D call uncertain. The V gene lost 1 base and the J gene lost 0 bases, with 7 bases spanning the gap. The CDR3 has 15 amino acids. Germline-derived CDR1 and CDR2 are SGHAT and FQNNGV. This CDR3 reads CASSLAVASYNEQFF. The CDR3 nucleotides are TGTGCCAGCAGCTTAGCCGTGGCCTCCTACAATGAGCAGTTCTTC.

The chain recombines TRBV7-8 with TRBJ2-5; 13 nucleotides match TRBD2. Germline assignment: CDR1 SGHVS and CDR2 FQNEAQ. The CDR3 sequence is 17 residues long. The trim removed 1 base at V and 2 bases at J, leaving 4 bases unmatched. The CDR3: CASSLGGTSGVQETQYF. The CDR3 coding sequence is TGTGCCAGCAGCTTAGGAGGGACTAGCGGGGTACAAGAGACCCAGTACTTC.

This rearrangement joins TRBV28 to TRBJ2-7, with 11 positions matching TRBD2. The CDR3 consists of 14 residues. CDR1 and CDR2 from the germline V gene are MDHEN and SYDVKM. V shed 6 bases and J 12 bases; nucleotides not matched to a gene: 13. The CDR3 is CASSPPGLADGWYF. The CDR3 nucleotides read TGTGCCAGCAGCCCCCCGGGACTAGCGGATGGGTGGTACTTC.

There are a few counts of this clone. The sample carries other DNA sequences with the same CDR3. The chain has TRBV5-1 and TRBJ2-1; 11 bases align to TRBD1. The germline gives CDR1 SGHRS, CDR2 YFSETQ. The CDR3 totals 15 residues. The trim removed 4 bases at V and 2 bases at J, leaving 2 bases unmatched. In DNA form, the CDR3 reads TGCGCCAGCAGCCTGGGACAGGGGGCCTACAATGAGCAGTTCTTC. Protein: CASSLGQGAYNEQFF.

V usage is TRBV4-1 and J usage is TRBJ2-3; 8 nucleotides align to TRBD1. From germline, CDR1 is MGHRA and CDR2 YSYEKL. The CDR3 has 17 amino acids. V gave up 1 base and J gave up 3 bases; unmatched junction bases: 9. CDR3 protein: CASSQVRGQATTDTQYF. In DNA, the CDR3 is TGCGCCAGCAGCCAAGTTCGGGGACAGGCGACTACAGATACGCAGTATTTT.

The CDR3 protein is CASSPGLVFEEKLFF. In nucleotides, the CDR3 is TGTGCCAGCAGCCCTGGACTGGTATTTGAGGAAAAACTGTTTTTT. The chain links TRBV13 to TRBJ1-4; unclear D gene. The CDR3 is 15 amino acids. The germline V gene encodes CDR1 PRHDT and CDR2 FYEKMQ (reference sequence). The V gene lost 5 bases and the J gene lost 8 bases, with 18 bases spanning the gap.

The chain combines TRBV19 with TRBJ1-2; 7 nucleotides line up with TRBD1. The CDR3 has 12 amino acids. Trimming removed 11 bases from V and 5 bases from J; junction bases left unmatched: 8. Germline CDR1 reads LNHDA; CDR2 reads SQIVND (reference sequence). The CDR3 region is CASTGTAYGYTF. As DNA, the CDR3 is TGTGCCTCAACCGGGACAGCTTATGGCTACACCTTC.

This chain uses TRBV5-1 with TRBJ1-2, with 12 bases fitting TRBD1. The CDR3 contains 15 residues. The V gene's germline CDR1 is SGHRS and CDR2 YFSETQ. With V trimmed by 4 bases and J by 3 bases, 4 bases remained unmatched. This CDR3 is CASSRDRGRDYGYTF. The CDR3 bases are TGCGCCAGCAGCCGGGACAGGGGGCGAGACTATGGCTACACCTTC.

The rearrangement uses TRBV10-3 and TRBJ2-5, with 9 nucleotides matching TRBD1. The CDR3 sequence is 16 residues long. Trimming removed 3 bases from V and 1 base from J; junction bases left unmatched: 6. Germline lookup yields CDR1 ENHRY and CDR2 SYGVKD. This CDR3 reads CAISEGTGKVQETQYF. CDR3 sequence (DNA): TGTGCCATCAGTGAAGGGACAGGGAAAGTCCAAGAGACCCAGTACTTC.

The J gene is TRBJ1-2, the V gene TRBV4-1, with TRBD1 matching over 8 bases. This CDR3 contains 14 residues. V gave up 0 bases and J gave up 9 bases; unmatched junction bases: 6. From germline, CDR1 is MGHRA and CDR2 YSYEKL. The CDR3 protein is CASSQDDRGRSYTF. The CDR3 DNA reads as TGCGCCAGCAGCCAAGACGACAGGGGCAGGAGCTACACCTTC.

J is TRBJ2-7 and V is TRBV18; possible D gene TRBD1, 6 bases. This CDR3 is built from 14 residues. Trimming took 6 bases from V and 5 from J, leaving 17 bases between them. Germline V lookup: CDR1 KGHSH, CDR2 LQKENI. The CDR3 loop is CASSPVRGSHEQYF. CDR3 bases: TGTGCCAGCTCTCCCGTCAGGGGAAGCCACGAGCAGTACTTC.

The genes are TRBV9 and TRBJ2-7; D is perhaps TRBD2 (6 bases). The CDR3 extends over 16 amino acids. Germline CDR1 SGDLS, CDR2 YYNGEE. The ends were cut back, 4 bases at V and 3 bases at J, with 20 bases in the middle. This chain's CDR3 is CASSPTKSGLDYEQYF. The DNA of the CDR3 is TGTGCCAGCAGCCCAACCAAATCGGGACTTGACTACGAGCAGTACTTC.

The chain carries TRBV4-3 and TRBJ1-1; D possibly corresponds to TRBD1 (6 bases). Germline V lookup: CDR1 LGHNA, CDR2 YSLEER. CDR3 length: 16 residues. The V gene lost 0 bases and the J gene lost 8 bases, with 19 bases spanning the gap. The DNA for the CDR3 is TGCGCCAGCAGCCAAGAATGGCGACAGGATGACTCCGAAGCTTTCTTT. It codes for CASSQEWRQDDSEAFF.

The chain carries TRBV4-3 and TRBJ1-2, with D unresolved. V gave up 0 bases and J gave up 4 bases, with 15 bases separating them. The CDR3 loop spans 16 amino acids. Germline CDR1 is LGHNA and CDR2 is YSLEER. This CDR3 reads CASSQDLGGRVYGYTF. The CDR3 bases are TGCGCCAGCAGCCAAGATCTGGGAGGACGGGTCTATGGCTACACCTTC.

The chain recombines TRBV5-1 with TRBJ1-6; D unclear. Germline CDR1 reads SGHRS; CDR2 reads YFSETQ. The CDR3 runs 15 residues. The V end lost 0 bases, the J end lost 3 bases, and 7 bases lay between the germline ends. CDR3 coding DNA: TGCGCCAGCAGCTTGGAGCAGGACTATAATTCACCCCTCCACTTT. Its translation: CASSLEQDYNSPLHF.